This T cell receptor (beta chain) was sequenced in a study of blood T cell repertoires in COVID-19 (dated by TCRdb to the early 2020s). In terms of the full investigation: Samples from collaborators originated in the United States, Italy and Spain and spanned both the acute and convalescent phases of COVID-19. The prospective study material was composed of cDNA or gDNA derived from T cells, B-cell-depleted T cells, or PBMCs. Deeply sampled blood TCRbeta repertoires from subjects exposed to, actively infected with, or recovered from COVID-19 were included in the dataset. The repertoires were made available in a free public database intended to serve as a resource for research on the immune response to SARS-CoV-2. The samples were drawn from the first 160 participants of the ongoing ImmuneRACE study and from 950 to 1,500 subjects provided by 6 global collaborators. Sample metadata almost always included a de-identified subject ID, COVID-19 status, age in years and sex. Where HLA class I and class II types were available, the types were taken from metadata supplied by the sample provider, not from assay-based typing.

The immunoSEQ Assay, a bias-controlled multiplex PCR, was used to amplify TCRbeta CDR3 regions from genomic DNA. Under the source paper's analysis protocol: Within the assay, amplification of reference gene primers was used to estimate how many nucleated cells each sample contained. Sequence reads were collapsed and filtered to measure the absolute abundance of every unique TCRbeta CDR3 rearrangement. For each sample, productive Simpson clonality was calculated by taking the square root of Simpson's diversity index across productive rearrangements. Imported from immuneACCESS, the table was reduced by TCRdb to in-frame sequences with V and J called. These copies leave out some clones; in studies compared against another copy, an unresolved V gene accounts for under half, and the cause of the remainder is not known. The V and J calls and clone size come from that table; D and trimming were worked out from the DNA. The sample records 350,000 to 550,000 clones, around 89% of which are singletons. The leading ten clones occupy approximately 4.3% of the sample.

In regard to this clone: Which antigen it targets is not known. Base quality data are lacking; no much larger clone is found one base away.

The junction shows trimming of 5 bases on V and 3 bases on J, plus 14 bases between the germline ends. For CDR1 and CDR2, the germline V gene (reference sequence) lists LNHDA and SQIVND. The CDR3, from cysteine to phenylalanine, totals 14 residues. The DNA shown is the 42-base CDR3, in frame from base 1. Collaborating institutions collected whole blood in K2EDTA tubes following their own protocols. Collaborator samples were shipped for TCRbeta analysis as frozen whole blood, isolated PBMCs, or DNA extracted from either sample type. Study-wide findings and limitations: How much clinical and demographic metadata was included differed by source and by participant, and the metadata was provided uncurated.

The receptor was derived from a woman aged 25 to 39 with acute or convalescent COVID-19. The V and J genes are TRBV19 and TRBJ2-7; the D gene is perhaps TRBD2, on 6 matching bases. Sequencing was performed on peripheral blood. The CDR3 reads CASSAGTVDYEQYF. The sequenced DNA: TGTGCCAGTAGTGCCGGGACTGTAGACTACGAGCAGTACTTC.